Listed below are T cell receptor beta chains from one sample, sequenced in a study of blood T cell repertoires in COVID-19. The protocol was immunoSEQ multiplex PCR, while the TCRdb copy is restricted to in-frame clones and leaves out a portion. The data contain around 180,000 clones, around 85% of them singletons. The sample consisted of peripheral blood. The source is a man in his fifties or sixties with acute or convalescent COVID-19. The CDR3 runs from the conserved cysteine through the conserved F or W. Each record gives: CDR3 DNA, CDR3 protein, D gene, clone size, V gene, J gene. A D gene is named only where the DNA matches it firmly. Size is omitted from some rows. Given values are once, few, many or a class for expanded clones.

CDR3 DNA: TGTGCCAGCAGTGAAGCGGGAAGGGGCACTGAAGCTTTCTTT
CDR3 protein: CASSEAGRGTEAFF
D gene: NA
clone size: NA
V gene: TRBV6-1
J gene: TRBJ1-1

CDR3 DNA: TGTGCCAGCTCACCATTGACTAGCGGGCGGGAGACCCAGTACTTC
CDR3 protein: CASSPLTSGRETQYF
D gene: TRBD2
clone size: NA
V gene: TRBV18
J gene: TRBJ2-5

CDR3 DNA: TGTGCCAGCAGTACGACAGGGGGCGCGGGGACTGAAGCTTTCTTT
CDR3 protein: CASSTTGGAGTEAFF
D gene: TRBD1
clone size: NA
V gene: TRBV28
J gene: TRBJ1-1

CDR3 DNA: TGTGCCAGCTCACCAGAGAGTACCCCAGAGACCCAGTACTTC
CDR3 protein: CASSPESTPETQYF
D gene: NA
clone size: NA
V gene: TRBV18
J gene: TRBJ2-5

CDR3 DNA: TGTGCCAGCAGCTCGACTAGCGGGAGGACAGATACGCAGTATTTT
CDR3 protein: CASSSTSGRTDTQYF
D gene: TRBD2
clone size: NA
V gene: TRBV7-3
J gene: TRBJ2-3

CDR3 DNA: TGTGCCAGCAGTTCGGGGGGCGCGGGGCCCTACGAGCAGTACTTC
CDR3 protein: CASSSGGAGPYEQYF
D gene: NA
clone size: NA
V gene: TRBV28
J gene: TRBJ2-7

CDR3 DNA: TGTGCCAGCAGCTTAAACCCCCGACAGGGATCAAATGAAAAACTGTTTTTT
CDR3 protein: CASSLNPRQGSNEKLFF
D gene: TRBD1
clone size: NA
V gene: TRBV7-2
J gene: TRBJ1-4

CDR3 DNA: TGTGCCAGCAGCTCAACACTAGCGGGAGGCACAGATACGCAGTATTTT
CDR3 protein: CASSSTLAGGTDTQYF
D gene: TRBD2
clone size: once
V gene: TRBV7-9
J gene: TRBJ2-3

CDR3 DNA: TGTGCCAGCAGCCATCGGGACATCTCCTTCAACGAGCAGTACTTC
CDR3 protein: CASSHRDISFNEQYF
D gene: NA
clone size: NA
V gene: TRBV7-9
J gene: TRBJ2-7

CDR3 DNA: TGTGCCAGCAGCCACGCGGGAGGGGGCGAGCAGTTCTTC
CDR3 protein: CASSHAGGGEQFF
D gene: TRBD2
clone size: NA
V gene: TRBV9
J gene: TRBJ2-1

CDR3 DNA: TGTGCCAGCAGCCCCAGGGGTGAAAAACTGTTTTTT
CDR3 protein: CASSPRGEKLFF
D gene: NA
clone size: NA
V gene: TRBV12-3/TRBV12-4
J gene: TRBJ1-4

CDR3 DNA: TGTGCCAGCGGCCTAGCGGGAGAGACCGGGGAGCTGTTTTTT
CDR3 protein: CASGLAGETGELFF
D gene: TRBD2
clone size: few
V gene: TRBV6-2/TRBV6-3
J gene: TRBJ2-2

CDR3 DNA: TGTGCCAGCAGTTTGGGGGGAATTAACTCCTACGAGCAGTACTTC
CDR3 protein: CASSLGGINSYEQYF
D gene: NA
clone size: NA
V gene: TRBV28
J gene: TRBJ2-7

CDR3 DNA: TGTGCCAGCAGTCCCGTGGTCGGGGAAAAACTGTTTTTT
CDR3 protein: CASSPVVGEKLFF
D gene: NA
clone size: NA
V gene: TRBV28
J gene: TRBJ1-4

CDR3 DNA: TGTGCCAGCAGTTTAGCCCCGAGACTAGCGGCCGACACAGATACGCAGTATTTT
CDR3 protein: CASSLAPRLAADTDTQYF
D gene: TRBD2
clone size: NA
V gene: TRBV27
J gene: TRBJ2-3

CDR3 DNA: TGTGCCAGCAGCGCCGTAGCGGTTTCCTACAATGAGCAGTTCTTC
CDR3 protein: CASSAVAVSYNEQFF
D gene: NA
clone size: NA
V gene: TRBV9
J gene: TRBJ2-1

CDR3 DNA: TGTGCCAGCAGCTTAAATTCCACTAGCGGGTGCAAGTACAATGAGCAGTTCTTC
CDR3 protein: CASSLNSTSGCKYNEQFF
D gene: TRBD2
clone size: NA
V gene: TRBV7-3
J gene: TRBJ2-1

CDR3 DNA: TGTGCCAGCAGCCCGACAGGGACTGGAAACACCATATATTTT
CDR3 protein: CASSPTGTGNTIYF
D gene: TRBD1
clone size: NA
V gene: TRBV11-2
J gene: TRBJ1-3

CDR3 DNA: TGTGCCAGCAGCAAAGCGCGGGTAAAGGGGGGCAATCAGCCCCAGCATTTT
CDR3 protein: CASSKARVKGGNQPQHF
D gene: NA
clone size: NA
V gene: TRBV21-1
J gene: TRBJ1-5

CDR3 DNA: TGTGCCAGTAGTATCCCCGCCCTAGACAGGGTAGGGGTTGCTGGGGCCAACGTCCTGACTTTC
CDR3 protein: CASSIPALDRVGVAGANVLTF
D gene: TRBD1
clone size: NA
V gene: TRBV19
J gene: TRBJ2-6

CDR3 DNA: TGTGCCACCAGTGACTCCGCGGACAGGGCGTTATCGGGCTACACCTTC
CDR3 protein: CATSDSADRALSGYTF
D gene: TRBD1
clone size: NA
V gene: TRBV24-1
J gene: TRBJ1-2

CDR3 DNA: TGTGCCAGCAGTGAATGGGCATCGAAAGCGGGAGATACGCAGTATTTT
CDR3 protein: CASSEWASKAGDTQYF
D gene: NA
clone size: once
V gene: TRBV2
J gene: TRBJ2-3

CDR3 DNA: TGTGCCAGCAGCCATATTGGAGCGGGATTGTACGAGCAGTACTTC
CDR3 protein: CASSHIGAGLYEQYF
D gene: TRBD2
clone size: once
V gene: TRBV3-1/TRBV3-2
J gene: TRBJ2-7

CDR3 DNA: TGTGCCAGCAGCCCCGGGGGGTACATCGCAACTAATGAAAAACTGTTTTTT
CDR3 protein: CASSPGGYIATNEKLFF
D gene: NA
clone size: NA
V gene: TRBV7-2
J gene: TRBJ1-4

CDR3 DNA: TGTGCCAGTAGCCGGGAGGGGGGGGCGTCGAATTCACCCCTCCACTTT
CDR3 protein: CASSREGGASNSPLHF
D gene: NA
clone size: NA
V gene: TRBV19
J gene: TRBJ1-6

CDR3 DNA: TGTGCCAGCAGTGCCGGACTAGCGGGCAGCAATGAGCAGTTCTTC
CDR3 protein: CASSAGLAGSNEQFF
D gene: TRBD2
clone size: once
V gene: TRBV27
J gene: TRBJ2-1

CDR3 DNA: TGTGCCAGCAGCCAAGATTTTGGGCGGAGTGAGGGGGCAGATACGCAGTATTTT
CDR3 protein: CASSQDFGRSEGADTQYF
D gene: NA
clone size: NA
V gene: TRBV3-1/TRBV3-2
J gene: TRBJ2-3

CDR3 DNA: TGTGCCAGCAGCGCTGGTGGGAGCTACAATGAGCAGTTCTTC
CDR3 protein: CASSAGGSYNEQFF
D gene: NA
clone size: few
V gene: TRBV9
J gene: TRBJ2-1

CDR3 DNA: TGTGCCAGCAGCCAAATACTAGCGGGAGCCCACGAGCAGTACTTC
CDR3 protein: CASSQILAGAHEQYF
D gene: TRBD2
clone size: once
V gene: TRBV6-2/TRBV6-3
J gene: TRBJ2-7

CDR3 DNA: TGCGCCAGCAGCCAGGCCCGGGGAAGCGAGCAGTACTTC
CDR3 protein: CASSQARGSEQYF
D gene: NA
clone size: NA
V gene: TRBV4-3
J gene: TRBJ2-7

CDR3 DNA: TGTGCCAGCAGCTTGGAAACTAGCGGACGCGGGAACATTCAGTACTTC
CDR3 protein: CASSLETSGRGNIQYF
D gene: TRBD2
clone size: NA
V gene: TRBV5-6
J gene: TRBJ2-4

CDR3 DNA: TGCGCCAGCAGCTTGGCCGGGAAGAACACTGAAGCTTTCTTT
CDR3 protein: CASSLAGKNTEAFF
D gene: NA
clone size: NA
V gene: TRBV5-1
J gene: TRBJ1-1

CDR3 DNA: TGTGCCATGCAAGCTAGCGGGAGGTGGTACTTC
CDR3 protein: CAMQASGRWYF
D gene: TRBD2
clone size: few
V gene: TRBV10-3
J gene: TRBJ2-7

CDR3 DNA: TGTGCCAGCAGTGCACGTTGGACTAGCGGGACCTCCTACGAGCAGTACTTC
CDR3 protein: CASSARWTSGTSYEQYF
D gene: TRBD2
clone size: few
V gene: TRBV28
J gene: TRBJ2-7

CDR3 DNA: TGTGCCAGCAGCCGGGTGGAGGTTGGAAACACCATATATTTT
CDR3 protein: CASSRVEVGNTIYF
D gene: NA
clone size: NA
V gene: TRBV5-6
J gene: TRBJ1-3

CDR3 DNA: TGTGCCAGCAGCTTAGGGACAGCGAACAATGAGCAGTTCTTC
CDR3 protein: CASSLGTANNEQFF
D gene: NA
clone size: NA
V gene: TRBV7-8
J gene: TRBJ2-1

CDR3 DNA: TGTGCCAGCTCGACAGGGCGGAACACTGAAGCTTTCTTT
CDR3 protein: CASSTGRNTEAFF
D gene: TRBD1
clone size: NA
V gene: TRBV18
J gene: TRBJ1-1